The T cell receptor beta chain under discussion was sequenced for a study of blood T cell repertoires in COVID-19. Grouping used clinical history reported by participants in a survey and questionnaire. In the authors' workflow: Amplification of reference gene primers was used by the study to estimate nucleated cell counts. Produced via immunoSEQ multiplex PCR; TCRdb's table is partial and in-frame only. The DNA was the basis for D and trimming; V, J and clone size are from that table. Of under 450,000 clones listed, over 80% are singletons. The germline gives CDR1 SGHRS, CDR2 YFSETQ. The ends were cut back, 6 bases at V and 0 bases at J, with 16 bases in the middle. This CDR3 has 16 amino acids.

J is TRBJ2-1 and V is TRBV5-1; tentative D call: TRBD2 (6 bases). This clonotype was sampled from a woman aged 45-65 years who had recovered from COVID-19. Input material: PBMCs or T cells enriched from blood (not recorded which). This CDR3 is CASTQGGGSSYNEQFF. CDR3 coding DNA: TGCGCCAGCACCCAAGGTGGGGGGAGCTCCTACAATGAGCAGTTCTTC.